One and the same sample provided the 5 T cell receptor beta chains below, sequenced in a study of cytomegalovirus exposure and HLA in healthy donors. Repertoires were generated with immunoSEQ multiplex PCR, while TCRdb's copy carries only in-frame clones and drops some. The sample carries 68,000 or so clones, roughly 90% recorded once. The material sequenced was PBMCs. The receptors here all came from a woman aged 18 to 35 in good health and CMV-seronegative.

The chain links TRBV14 to TRBJ2-1, with TRBD1 matching 7 bases. CDR1 is SGHDN and CDR2 is FVKESK in the germline V gene. Losses at the gene ends were 0 bases for V and 5 bases for J; bases not matched to a gene: 4. CDR3 length: 15 residues. CDR3 DNA sequence: TGTGCCAGCAGCCAAGAACAGGGGAAGGACAATGAGCAGTTCTTC. Translation: CASSQEQGKDNEQFF.

The J gene is TRBJ2-5, the V gene TRBV5-1; weak D call: TRBD1 (6 bases). The CDR3 is made up of 13 amino acids. Trimming removed 3 bases at V and 5 bases at J, with 11 bases between. CDR1 is SGHRS, CDR2 YFSETQ, per germline. The CDR3 DNA reads as TGCGCCAGCAGCTGGGCAGGGGTGGAGACCCAGTACTTC. Amino acids: CASSWAGVETQYF.

The V call is TRBV6-4, the J call TRBJ1-5; 7 bases agree with TRBD1. Trimming took 6 bases from V and 4 from J; bases not matched to a gene: 3. CDR3 size: 13 residues. Germline-derived CDR1 and CDR2 are MRHNA and SNTAGT. The CDR3 nucleotides are TGTGCCAGCAGCAGGGGGGAAAATCAGCCCCAGCATTTT. Its protein product is CASSRGENQPQHF.

The genes are TRBV7-9 and TRBJ1-4; D is unclear. Germline V gene sequence: CDR1 SEHNR, CDR2 FQNEAQ (reference sequence). The germline V and J ends were trimmed by 2 bases and 4 bases, with 8 bases remaining between them. This CDR3 spans 14 amino acids. CDR3 in DNA: TGTGCCAGCAGCTTAAGTCTTAGTAATGAAAAACTGTTTTTT. Encoded protein: CASSLSLSNEKLFF.

The chain carries TRBV6-1 and TRBJ1-3; TRBD1 agrees at 10 bases. This CDR3 region has 14 residues. The V gene's germline CDR1 is MNHNS and CDR2 SASEGT. V was clipped by 0 bases and J by 13 bases; unmatched bases: 6. The CDR3 sequence: CASSEAHGQGVIYF. The CDR3 DNA reads as TGTGCCAGCAGTGAAGCGCATGGACAGGGGGTAATATATTTT.